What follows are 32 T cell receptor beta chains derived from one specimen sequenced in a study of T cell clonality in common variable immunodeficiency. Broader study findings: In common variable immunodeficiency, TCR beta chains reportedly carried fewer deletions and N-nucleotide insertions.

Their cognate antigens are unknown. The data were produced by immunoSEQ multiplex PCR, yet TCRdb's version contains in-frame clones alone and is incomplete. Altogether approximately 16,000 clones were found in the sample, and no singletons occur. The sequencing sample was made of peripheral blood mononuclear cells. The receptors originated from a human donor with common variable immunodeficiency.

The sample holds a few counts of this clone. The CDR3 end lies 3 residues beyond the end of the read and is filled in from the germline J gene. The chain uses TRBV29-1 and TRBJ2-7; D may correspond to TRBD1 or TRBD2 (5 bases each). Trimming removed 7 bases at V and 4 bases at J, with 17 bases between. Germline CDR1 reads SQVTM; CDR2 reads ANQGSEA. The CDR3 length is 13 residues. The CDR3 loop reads CSALGGREYEQYF. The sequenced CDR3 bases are TGCAGCGCTCTGGGCGGCAGGGAGTACGAG.

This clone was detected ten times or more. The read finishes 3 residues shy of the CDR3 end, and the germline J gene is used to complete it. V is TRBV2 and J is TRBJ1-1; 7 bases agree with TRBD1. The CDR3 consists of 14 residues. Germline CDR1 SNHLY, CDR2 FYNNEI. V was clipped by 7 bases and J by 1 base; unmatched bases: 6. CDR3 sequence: CASMADRSNTEAFF. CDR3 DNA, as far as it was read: TGTGCCAGCATGGCGGACAGGTCGAACACTGAA. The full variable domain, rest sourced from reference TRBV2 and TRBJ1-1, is EPEVTQTPSHQVTQMGQEVILRCVPISNHLYFYWYRQILGQKVEFLVSFYNNEISEKSEIFDDQFSVERPDGSNFTLKIRSTKLEDSAMYFCASMADRSNTEAFFGQGTRLTVV.

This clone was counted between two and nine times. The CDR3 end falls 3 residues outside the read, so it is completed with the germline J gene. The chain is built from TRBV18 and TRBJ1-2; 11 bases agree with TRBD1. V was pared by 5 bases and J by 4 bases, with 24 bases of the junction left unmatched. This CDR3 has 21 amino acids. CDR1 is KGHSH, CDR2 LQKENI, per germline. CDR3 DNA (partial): TGTGCCAGCTCATACGGACAGGGGGCGTCCCCAAAAGGAGGACCCTTCTATGGC. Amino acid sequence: CASSYGQGASPKGGPFYG. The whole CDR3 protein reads CASSYGQGASPKGGPFYGYTF. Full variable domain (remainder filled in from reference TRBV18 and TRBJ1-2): NAGVMQNPRHLVRRRGQEARLRCSPMKGHSHVYWYRQLPEEGLKFMVYLQKENIIDESGMPKERFSAEFPKEGPSILRIQQVVRGDSAAYFCASSYGQGASPKGGPFYGYTFGSGTRLTVV.

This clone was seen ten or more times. The chain's CDR3 is CASSLSPDRVYGYTF. Incomplete CDR3 DNA: TGCGCCAGCAGCCTATCTCCGGACAGGGTATATGGC. The chain employs TRBV5-1 and TRBJ1-2; 8 nucleotides match TRBD1. The CDR3 end lies 3 residues beyond the end of the read and is filled in from the germline J gene. The CDR3 loop spans 15 amino acids. J gave up 5 bases and V 4 bases, and 10 bases lay outside the gene matches. Germline V gene lookup returns CDR1 SGHRS and CDR2 YFSETQ.

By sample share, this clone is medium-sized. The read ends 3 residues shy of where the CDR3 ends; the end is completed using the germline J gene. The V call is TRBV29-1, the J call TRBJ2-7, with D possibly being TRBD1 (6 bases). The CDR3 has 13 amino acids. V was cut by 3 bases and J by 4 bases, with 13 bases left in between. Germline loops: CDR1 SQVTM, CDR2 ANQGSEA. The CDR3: CSVESQGLYEQYF. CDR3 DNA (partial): TGCAGCGTTGAGTCCCAGGGGTTGTACGAG.

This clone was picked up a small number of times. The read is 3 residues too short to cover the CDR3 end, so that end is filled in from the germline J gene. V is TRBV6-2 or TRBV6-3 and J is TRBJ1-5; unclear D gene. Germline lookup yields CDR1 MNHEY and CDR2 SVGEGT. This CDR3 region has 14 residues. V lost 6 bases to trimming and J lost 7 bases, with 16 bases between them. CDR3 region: CASSPTLPGQPQHF. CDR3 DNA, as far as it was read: TGTGCCAGCAGCCCAACGCTTCCGGGGCAGCCC.

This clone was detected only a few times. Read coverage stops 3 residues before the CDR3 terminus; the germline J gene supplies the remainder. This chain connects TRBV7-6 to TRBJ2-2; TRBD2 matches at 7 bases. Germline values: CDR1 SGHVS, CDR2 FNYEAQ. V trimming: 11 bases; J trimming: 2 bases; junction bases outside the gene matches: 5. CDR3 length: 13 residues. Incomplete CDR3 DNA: TGTGCCGGGGGGGACTACAACACCGGGGAG. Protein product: CAGGDYNTGE. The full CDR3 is CAGGDYNTGELFF.

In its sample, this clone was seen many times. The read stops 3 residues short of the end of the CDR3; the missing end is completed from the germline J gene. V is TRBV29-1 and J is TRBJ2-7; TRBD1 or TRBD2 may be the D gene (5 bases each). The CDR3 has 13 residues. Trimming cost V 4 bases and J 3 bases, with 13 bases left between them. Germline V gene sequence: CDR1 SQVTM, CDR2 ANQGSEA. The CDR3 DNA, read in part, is TGCAGCGTTGCTCCAGGGAGAGGCTACGAG. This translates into CSVAPGRGYE. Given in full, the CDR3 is CSVAPGRGYEQYF.

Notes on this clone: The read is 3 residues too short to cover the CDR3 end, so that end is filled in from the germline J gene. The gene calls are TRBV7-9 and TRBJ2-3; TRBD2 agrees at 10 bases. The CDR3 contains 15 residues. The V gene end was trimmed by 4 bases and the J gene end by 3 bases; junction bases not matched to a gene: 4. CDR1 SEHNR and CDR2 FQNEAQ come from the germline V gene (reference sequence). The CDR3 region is CASSSSGGVTDTQYF. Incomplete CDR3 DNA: TGTGCCAGCAGCTCGAGCGGGGGGGTAACAGATACG.

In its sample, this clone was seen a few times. The CDR3: CASSIDRTYEQYF. The CDR3 bases that were read are TGTGCCAGCAGCATCGACAGGACCTACGAG. V usage is TRBV7-2 and J usage is TRBJ2-7; the D gene is possibly TRBD1 (6 bases). The read halts 3 residues ahead of the CDR3 end, with the missing end drawn from the germline J gene. The V end was cut by 5 bases, the J end by 2 bases, with 10 bases between. Germline values: CDR1 SGHTA, CDR2 FQGNSA. The CDR3 extends over 13 amino acids.

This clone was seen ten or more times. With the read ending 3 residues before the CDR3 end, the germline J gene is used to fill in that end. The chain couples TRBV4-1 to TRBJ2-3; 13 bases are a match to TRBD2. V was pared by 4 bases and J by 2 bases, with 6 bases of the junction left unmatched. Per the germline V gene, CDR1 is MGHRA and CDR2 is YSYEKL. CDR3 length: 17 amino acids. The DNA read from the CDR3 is TGCGCCAGCAGCCCGACTAGCGGGGGGCTTTACACAGATACG. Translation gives CASSPTSGGLYTDT. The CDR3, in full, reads CASSPTSGGLYTDTQYF.

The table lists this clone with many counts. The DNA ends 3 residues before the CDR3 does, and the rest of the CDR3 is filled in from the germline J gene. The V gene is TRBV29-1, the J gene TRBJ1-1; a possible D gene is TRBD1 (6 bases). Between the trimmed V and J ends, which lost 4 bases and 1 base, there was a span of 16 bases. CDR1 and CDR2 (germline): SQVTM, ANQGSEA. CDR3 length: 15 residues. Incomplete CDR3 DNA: TGCAGCGTTGGGGGGATAGGACAGCCGAACACTGAA. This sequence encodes CSVGGIGQPNTE. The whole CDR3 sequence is CSVGGIGQPNTEAFF.

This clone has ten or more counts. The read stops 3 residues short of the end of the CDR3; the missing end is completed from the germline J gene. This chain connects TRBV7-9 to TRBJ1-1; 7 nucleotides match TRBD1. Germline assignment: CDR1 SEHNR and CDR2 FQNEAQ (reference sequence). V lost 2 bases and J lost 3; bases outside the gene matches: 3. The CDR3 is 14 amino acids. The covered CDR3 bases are TGTGCCAGCAGCTTAACCACAGGGGACACTGAA. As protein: CASSLTTGDTE. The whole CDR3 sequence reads CASSLTTGDTEAFF.

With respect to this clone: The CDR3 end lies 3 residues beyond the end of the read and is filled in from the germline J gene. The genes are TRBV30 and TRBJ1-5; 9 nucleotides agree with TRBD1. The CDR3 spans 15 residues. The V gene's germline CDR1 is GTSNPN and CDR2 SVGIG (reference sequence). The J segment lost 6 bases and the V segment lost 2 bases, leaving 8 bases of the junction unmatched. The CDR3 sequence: CAWSLKGTGSQPQHF. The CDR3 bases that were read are TGTGCCTGGAGTCTAAAGGGGACAGGGAGTCAGCCC.

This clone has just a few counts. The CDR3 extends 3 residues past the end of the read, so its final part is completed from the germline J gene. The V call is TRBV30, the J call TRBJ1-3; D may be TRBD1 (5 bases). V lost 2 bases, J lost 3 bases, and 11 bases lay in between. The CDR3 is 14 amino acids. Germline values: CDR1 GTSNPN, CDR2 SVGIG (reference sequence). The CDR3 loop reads CAWSSGAYGNTIYF. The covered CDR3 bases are TGTGCCTGGAGTTCTGGGGCATATGGAAACACC.

CDR3: CASSSDRVESDEQYF. CDR3 bases read: TGTGCCAGCAGTTCGGACAGGGTCGAATCGGACGAG. The chain couples TRBV6-2 or TRBV6-3 to TRBJ2-7; 8 nucleotides match TRBD1. The read finishes 3 residues shy of the CDR3 end, and the germline J gene is used to complete it. V gave up 4 bases and J gave up 5 bases; unmatched junction bases: 10. The germline gives CDR1 MNHEY, CDR2 SVGEGT. The CDR3 runs 15 residues.

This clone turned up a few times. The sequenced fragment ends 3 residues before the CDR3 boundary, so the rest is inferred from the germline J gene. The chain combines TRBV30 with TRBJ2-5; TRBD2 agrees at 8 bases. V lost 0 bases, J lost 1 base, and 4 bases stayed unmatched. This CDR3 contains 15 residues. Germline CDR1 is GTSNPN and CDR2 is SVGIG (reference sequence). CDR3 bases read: TGTGCCTGGAGTGTACCCGGGAGGGGCCAAGAGACC. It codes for CAWSVPGRGQET. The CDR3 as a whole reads CAWSVPGRGQETQYF.

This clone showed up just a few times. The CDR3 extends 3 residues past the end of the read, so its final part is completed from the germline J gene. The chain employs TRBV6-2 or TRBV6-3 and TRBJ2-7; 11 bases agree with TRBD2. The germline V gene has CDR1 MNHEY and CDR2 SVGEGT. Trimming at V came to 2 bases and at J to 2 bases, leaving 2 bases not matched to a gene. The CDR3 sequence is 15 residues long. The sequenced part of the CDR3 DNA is TGTGCCAGCAGTTACCCTAGCGGGGGGACCTACGAG. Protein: CASSYPSGGTYE. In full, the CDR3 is CASSYPSGGTYEQYF.

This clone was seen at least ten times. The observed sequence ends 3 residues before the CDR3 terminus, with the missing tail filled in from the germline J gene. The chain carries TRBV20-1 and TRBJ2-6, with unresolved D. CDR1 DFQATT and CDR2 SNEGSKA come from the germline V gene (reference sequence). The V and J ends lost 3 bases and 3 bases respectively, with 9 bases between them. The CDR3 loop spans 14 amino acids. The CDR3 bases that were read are TGCAGTGCTAGTAAGGGTGATGGGGCCAACGTC. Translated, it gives CSASKGDGANV. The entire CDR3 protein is CSASKGDGANVLTF.

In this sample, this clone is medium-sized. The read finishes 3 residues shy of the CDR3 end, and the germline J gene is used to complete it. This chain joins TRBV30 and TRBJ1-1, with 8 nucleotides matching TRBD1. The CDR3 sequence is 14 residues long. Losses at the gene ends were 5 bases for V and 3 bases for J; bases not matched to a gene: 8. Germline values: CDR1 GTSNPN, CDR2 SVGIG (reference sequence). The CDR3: CAWERTGSYTEAFF. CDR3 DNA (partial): TGTGCCTGGGAAAGGACAGGGTCCTACACTGAA. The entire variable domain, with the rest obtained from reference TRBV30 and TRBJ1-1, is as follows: SQTIHQWPATLVQPVGSPLSLECTVEGTSNPNLYWYRQAAGRGLQLLFYSVGIGQISSEVPQNLSASRPQDRQFILSSKKLLLSDSGFYLCAWERTGSYTEAFFGQGTRLTVV.

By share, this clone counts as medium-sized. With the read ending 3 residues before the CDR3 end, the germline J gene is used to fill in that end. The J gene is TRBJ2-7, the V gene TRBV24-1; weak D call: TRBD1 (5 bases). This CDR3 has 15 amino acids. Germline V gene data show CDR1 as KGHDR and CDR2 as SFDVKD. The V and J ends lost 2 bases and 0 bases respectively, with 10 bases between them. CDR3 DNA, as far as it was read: TGTGCCACCAGTGATTCCAGGGAAAGCTCCTACGAG. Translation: CATSDSRESSYE. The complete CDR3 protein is CATSDSRESSYEQYF.

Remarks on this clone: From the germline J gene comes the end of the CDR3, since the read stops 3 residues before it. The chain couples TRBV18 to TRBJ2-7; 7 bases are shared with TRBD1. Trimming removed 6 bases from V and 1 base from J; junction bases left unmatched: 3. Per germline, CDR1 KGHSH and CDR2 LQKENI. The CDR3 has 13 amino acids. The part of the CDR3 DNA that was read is TGTGCCAGCTCGCCGGACAGGTCCTACGAG. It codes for CASSPDRSYE. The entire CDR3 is CASSPDRSYEQYF.

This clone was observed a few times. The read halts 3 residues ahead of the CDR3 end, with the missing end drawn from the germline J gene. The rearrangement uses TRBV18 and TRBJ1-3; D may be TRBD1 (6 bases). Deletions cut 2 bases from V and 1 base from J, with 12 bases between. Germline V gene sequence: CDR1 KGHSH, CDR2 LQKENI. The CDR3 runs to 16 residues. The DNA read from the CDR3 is TGTGCCAGCTCACCAGTTACAGGGAGGTCTGGAAACACC. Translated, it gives CASSPVTGRSGNT. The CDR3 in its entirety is CASSPVTGRSGNTIYF. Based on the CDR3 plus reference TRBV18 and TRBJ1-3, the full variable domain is NAGVMQNPRHLVRRRGQEARLRCSPMKGHSHVYWYRQLPEEGLKFMVYLQKENIIDESGMPKERFSAEFPKEGPSILRIQQVVRGDSAAYFCASSPVTGRSGNTIYFGEGSWLTVV.

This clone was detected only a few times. CDR3 protein: CATSLGLAGEETQYF. The CDR3 bases that were read are TGTGCCACCAGCCTGGGACTAGCGGGGGAAGAGACC. The chain links TRBV18 to TRBJ2-5; 14 bases match TRBD2. The read finishes 3 residues shy of the CDR3 end, and the germline J gene is used to complete it. The ends lost 10 bases at V and 3 bases at J; junction bases unmatched: 7. The CDR3 runs to 15 residues. Per germline, CDR1 KGHSH and CDR2 LQKENI.

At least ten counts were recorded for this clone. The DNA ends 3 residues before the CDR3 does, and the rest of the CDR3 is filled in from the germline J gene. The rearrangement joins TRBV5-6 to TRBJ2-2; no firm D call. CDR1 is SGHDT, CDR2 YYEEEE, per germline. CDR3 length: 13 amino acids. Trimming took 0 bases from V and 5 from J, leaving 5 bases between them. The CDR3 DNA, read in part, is TGTGCCAGCAGCTTGGCCGGGACCGGGGAG. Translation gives CASSLAGTGE. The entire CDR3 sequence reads CASSLAGTGELFF.

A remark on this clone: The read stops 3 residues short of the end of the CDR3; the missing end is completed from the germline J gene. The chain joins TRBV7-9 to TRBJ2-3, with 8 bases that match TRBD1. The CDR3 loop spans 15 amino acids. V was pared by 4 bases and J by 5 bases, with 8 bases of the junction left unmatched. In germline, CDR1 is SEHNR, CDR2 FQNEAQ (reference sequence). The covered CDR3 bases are TGTGCCAGCAGCTCCCGGACAGGGATGAAAGATACG. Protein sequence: CASSSRTGMKDT. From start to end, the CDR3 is CASSSRTGMKDTQYF.

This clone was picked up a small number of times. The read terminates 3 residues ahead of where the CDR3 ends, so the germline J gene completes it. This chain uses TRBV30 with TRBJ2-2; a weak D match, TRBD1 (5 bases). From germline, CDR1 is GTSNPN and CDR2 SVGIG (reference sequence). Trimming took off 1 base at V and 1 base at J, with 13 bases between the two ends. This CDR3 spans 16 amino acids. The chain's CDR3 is CAWSGGTGMNTGELFF. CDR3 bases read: TGTGCCTGGAGTGGGGGCACCGGAATGAACACCGGGGAG. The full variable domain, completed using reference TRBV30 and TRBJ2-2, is SQTIHQWPATLVQPVGSPLSLECTVEGTSNPNLYWYRQAAGRGLQLLFYSVGIGQISSEVPQNLSASRPQDRQFILSSKKLLLSDSGFYLCAWSGGTGMNTGELFFGEGSRLTVL.

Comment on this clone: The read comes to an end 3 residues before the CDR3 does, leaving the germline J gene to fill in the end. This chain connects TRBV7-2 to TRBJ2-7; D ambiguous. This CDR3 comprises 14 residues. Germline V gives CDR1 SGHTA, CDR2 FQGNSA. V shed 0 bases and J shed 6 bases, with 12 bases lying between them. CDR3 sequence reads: CASSLALHSREQYF. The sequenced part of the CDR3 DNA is TGTGCCAGCAGCTTAGCGTTGCACTCCCGCGAG. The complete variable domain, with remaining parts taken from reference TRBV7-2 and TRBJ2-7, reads GAGVSQSPSNKVTEKGKDVELRCDPISGHTALYWYRQSLGQGLEFLIYFQGNSAPDKSGLPSDRFSAERTGGSVSTLTIQRTQQEDSAVYLCASSLALHSREQYFGPGTRLTVT.

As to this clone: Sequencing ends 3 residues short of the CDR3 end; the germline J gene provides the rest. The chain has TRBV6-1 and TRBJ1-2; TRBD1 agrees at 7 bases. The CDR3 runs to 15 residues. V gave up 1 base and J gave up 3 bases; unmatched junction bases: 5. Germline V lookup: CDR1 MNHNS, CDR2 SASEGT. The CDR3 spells CASSEVEGQYYGYTF. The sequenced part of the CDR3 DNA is TGTGCCAGCAGTGAAGTGGAGGGACAGTACTATGGC.

CDR3 sequence reads: CASSQDRDQPQHF. The DNA read from the CDR3 is TGTGCCAGCAGTCAAGACAGGGATCAGCCC. The rearrangement links TRBV11-2 to TRBJ1-5; 7 bases match TRBD1. The sequenced fragment ends 3 residues before the CDR3 boundary, so the rest is inferred from the germline J gene. Germline trimming cut 6 bases from V and 5 bases from J; bases unmatched to any gene: 4. Germline assignment: CDR1 SGHAT and CDR2 FQNNGV. The CDR3 sequence is 13 residues long.

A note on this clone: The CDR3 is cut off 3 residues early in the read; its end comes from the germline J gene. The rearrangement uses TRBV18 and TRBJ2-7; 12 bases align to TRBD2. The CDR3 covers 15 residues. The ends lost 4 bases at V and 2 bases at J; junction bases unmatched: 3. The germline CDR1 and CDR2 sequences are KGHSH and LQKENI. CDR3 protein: CASSLTSGGTYEQYF. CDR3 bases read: TGTGCCAGCTCACTTACTAGCGGGGGGACCTACGAG.

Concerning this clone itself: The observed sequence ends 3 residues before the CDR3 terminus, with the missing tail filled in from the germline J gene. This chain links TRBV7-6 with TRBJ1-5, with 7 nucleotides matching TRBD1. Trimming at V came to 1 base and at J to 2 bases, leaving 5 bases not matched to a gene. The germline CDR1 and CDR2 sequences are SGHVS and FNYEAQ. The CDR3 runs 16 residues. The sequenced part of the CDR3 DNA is TGTGCCAGCAGCTTAGTTCCCAGGGGGGGCAATCAGCCC. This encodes CASSLVPRGGNQP. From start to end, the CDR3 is CASSLVPRGGNQPQHF.